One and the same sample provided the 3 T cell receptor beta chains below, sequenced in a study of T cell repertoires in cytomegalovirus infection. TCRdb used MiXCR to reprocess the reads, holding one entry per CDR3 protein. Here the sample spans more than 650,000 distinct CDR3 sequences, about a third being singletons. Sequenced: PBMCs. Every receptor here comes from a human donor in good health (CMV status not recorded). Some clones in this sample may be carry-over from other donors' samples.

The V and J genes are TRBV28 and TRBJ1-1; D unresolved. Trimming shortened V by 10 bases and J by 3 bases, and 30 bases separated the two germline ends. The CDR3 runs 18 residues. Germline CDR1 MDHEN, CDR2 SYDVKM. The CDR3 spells CATQQRVLVGYLDTEAFF. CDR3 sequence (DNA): TGTGCCACCCAGCAGAGAGTGCTAGTGGGGTATTTGGACACTGAAGCTTTCTTT. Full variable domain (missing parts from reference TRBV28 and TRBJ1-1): DVKVTQSSRYLVKRTGEKVFLECVQDMDHENMFWYRQDPGLGLRLIYFSYDVKMKEKGDIPEGYSVSREKKERFSLILESASTNQTSMYLCATQQRVLVGYLDTEAFFGQGTRLTVV.

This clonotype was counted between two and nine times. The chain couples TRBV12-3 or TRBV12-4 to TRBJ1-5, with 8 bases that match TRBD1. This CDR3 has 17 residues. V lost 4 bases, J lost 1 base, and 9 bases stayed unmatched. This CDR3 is CASSSRQGLRSNQPQHF. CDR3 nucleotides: TGTGCCAGCAGTTCTCGACAGGGGTTGCGGAGCAATCAGCCCCAGCATTTT.

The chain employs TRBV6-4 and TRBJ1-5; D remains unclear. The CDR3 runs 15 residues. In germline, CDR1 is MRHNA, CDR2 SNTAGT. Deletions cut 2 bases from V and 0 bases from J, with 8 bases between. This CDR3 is CASSDSAGSNQPQHF. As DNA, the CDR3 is TGTGCCAGCAGTGACAGCGCGGGTAGCAATCAGCCCCAGCATTTT.